This is a list of T cell receptor beta chains from one sample in a study of identical twins. TCRdb called the 5' RACE reads again in MiXCR, with one record for every CDR3 protein. This sample carries a few hundred thousand distinct CDR3 sequences, 9.6% of them seen once, and the ten largest clones take around 3.1%. A further study also used this sample, focusing on yellow fever vaccine responses in identical twins.

Sequencing was carried out using PBMCs. The receptors shown here come from a woman aged 18-35 years in good health. Both conserved end residues are part of each CDR3. The D gene is left open where the match is weak. Size tells how often a clone was seen (once, few, many) or the class of an expanded clone, and some rows leave it out.

12,TRBV7-2,TRBJ2-1,.,few,CASSLNTYEQFF,TGTGCCAGCAGCTTAAACACGTATGAGCAGTTCTTC
14,TRBV28,TRBJ2-3,.,.,CASSAPAEPDTQYF,TGTGCCAGCAGTGCCCCCGCGGAGCCCGATACGCAGTATTTT
15,TRBV7-9,TRBJ2-1,.,.,CASSLVQPTYNEQFF,TGTGCCAGCAGCTTAGTACAGCCGACCTACAATGAGCAGTTCTTC
16,TRBV11-2,TRBJ2-2,TRBD2,.,CASSPGGGASPGELFF,TGTGCCAGCAGCCCCGGGGGGGGGGCCTCTCCCGGGGAGCTGTTTTTT
17,TRBV7-2,TRBJ2-2,.,.,CASSLEGSLARTGELFF,TGTGCCAGCAGCTTAGAAGGGTCTCTAGCACGCACCGGGGAGCTGTTTTTT
15,TRBV7-9,TRBJ2-7,.,few,CASSLSGKNSYEQYF,TGTGCCAGCAGCTTATCAGGGAAGAATTCCTACGAGCAGTACTTC
19,TRBV20-1,TRBJ2-3,TRBD2,few,CSARGVGGGGRVGTDTQYF,TGCAGTGCTAGAGGGGTGGGCGGTGGCGGGAGAGTAGGCACAGATACGCAGTATTTT
12,TRBV10-2,TRBJ2-1,.,many,CASSAGSNEQFF,TGCGCCAGCAGCGCAGGGTCCAATGAGCAGTTCTTC
17,TRBV7-8,TRBJ2-3,.,.,CASSLDQLVPGFYTQYF,TGTGCCAGCAGCTTAGACCAACTAGTTCCCGGCTTTTATACGCAGTATTTT
15,TRBV4-3,TRBJ2-7,.,few,CASSQDRDPTYEQYF,TGCGCCAGCAGCCAAGACCGGGACCCTACCTACGAGCAGTACTTC
14,TRBV6-4,TRBJ2-3,.,many,CASSLAGHTDTQYF,TGTGCCAGCAGTTTGGCAGGGCACACAGATACGCAGTATTTT
15,TRBV25-1,TRBJ1-1,.,few,CASSSDIQRDTEAFF,TGTGCCAGCAGTTCGGACATTCAACGGGACACTGAAGCTTTCTTT
16,TRBV20-1,TRBJ1-4,TRBD1,many,CSATSGTGAENEKLFF,TGCAGTGCTACCTCTGGGACAGGGGCCGAAAATGAAAAACTGTTTTTT
15,TRBV5-1,TRBJ2-1,.,many,CASSLNDPTYNEQFF,TGCGCCAGCAGCTTGAATGATCCGACCTACAATGAGCAGTTCTTC
13,TRBV11-2,TRBJ1-2,.,.,CASSETANYGYTF,TGTGCCAGCAGCGAGACAGCCAACTATGGCTACACCTTC
15,TRBV5-1,TRBJ1-2,.,.,CASSLLRAGGYGYTF,TGCGCCAGCAGCTTGTTGAGAGCGGGGGGCTATGGCTACACCTTC
12,TRBV12-3/TRBV12-4,TRBJ1-1,.,many,CASGIQGTEAFF,TGTGCCAGCGGGATTCAAGGGACTGAAGCTTTCTTT
17,TRBV4-3,TRBJ2-3,TRBD2,.,CASSLDLLAGGADTQYF,TGCGCCAGCAGCCTCGACCTACTAGCGGGAGGAGCAGATACGCAGTATTTT
20,TRBV11-1,TRBJ2-2,TRBD2,few,CASWGKTGTSGGPNTGELFF,TGTGCCAGCTGGGGGAAAACCGGGACTAGCGGGGGCCCGAACACCGGGGAGCTGTTTTTT
13,TRBV4-2,TRBJ2-1,TRBD2,few,CASSQEAGDEQFF,TGTGCCAGCAGCCAAGAAGCGGGGGATGAGCAGTTCTTC
12,TRBV6-2/TRBV6-3,TRBJ2-3,.,many,CASSYSGDTQYF,TGTGCCAGCAGTTACTCGGGGGATACGCAGTATTTT
13,TRBV20-1,TRBJ2-5,.,few,CSAPPSGSETQYF,TGCAGTGCCCCCCCCAGTGGATCGGAGACCCAGTACTTC
13,TRBV5-1,TRBJ2-7,.,many,CASSLASSYEQYF,TGTGCCAGCAGCTTAGCCAGCTCCTACGAGCAGTACTTC
19,TRBV11-2,TRBJ2-1,TRBD2,.,CASSSGGTSGEGGYNEQFF,TGTGCCAGCAGCTCCGGCGGGACTAGCGGGGAGGGGGGGTACAATGAGCAGTTCTTC
13,TRBV15,TRBJ2-7,.,.,CATSSQLTYEQYF,TGTGCCACCTCCTCACAGCTGACCTACGAGCAGTACTTC
18,TRBV4-3,TRBJ2-1,TRBD2,.,CASSQDGTSGISYNEQFF,TGCGCCAGCAGCCAAGATGGCACTAGCGGTATCTCCTACAATGAGCAGTTCTTC
11,TRBV7-2,TRBJ2-5,.,many,CASSKVETQYF,TGTGCCAGCAGCAAGGTGGAGACCCAGTACTTC
14,TRBV5-1,TRBJ1-2,.,few,CASSLAATEYGYTF,TGCGCCAGCAGCTTGGCCGCGACAGAATATGGCTACACCTTC
14,TRBV7-6,TRBJ1-1,TRBD1,many,CASRTTGEVTEAFF,TGTGCCAGCAGAACGACAGGGGAAGTCACTGAAGCTTTCTTT
19,TRBV23-1,TRBJ1-5,.,.,CASSRKKRRRNRYNQPQHF,TGCGCCAGCAGCCGGAAAAAACGCCGAAGGAACAGATATAATCAGCCCCAGCATTTT
13,TRBV5-1,TRBJ2-7,.,.,CASSSPETSEQYF,TGCGCCAGCAGCTCCCCCGAGACCAGCGAGCAGTACTTC
15,TRBV6-5,TRBJ2-5,.,many,CASSYSGQVQETQYF,TGTGCCAGCAGTTACTCGGGACAAGTCCAAGAGACCCAGTACTTC
11,TRBV5-6,TRBJ2-1,.,many,CASSLMNEQFF,TGTGCCAGCAGCTTGATGAATGAGCAGTTCTTC
12,TRBV20-1,TRBJ2-1,.,few,CSATRDYNEQFF,TGCAGTGCAACCCGGGACTACAATGAGCAGTTCTTC
14,TRBV5-1,TRBJ1-1,TRBD1,many,CASSKQGSGTEAFF,TGCGCCAGCAGCAAACAGGGGTCGGGTACTGAAGCTTTCTTT
15,TRBV9,TRBJ2-1,.,many,CASSTTGYPYNEQFF,TGTGCCAGCAGCACGACAGGCTACCCCTACAATGAGCAGTTCTTC
16,TRBV5-1,TRBJ2-5,TRBD1,few,CASSSRTGGFEETQYF,TGCGCCAGCAGCTCCCGGACAGGGGGCTTTGAAGAGACCCAGTACTTC
14,TRBV25-1,TRBJ2-4,.,.,CASSDYATKDIQYF,TGTGCCAGCAGTGATTACGCGACCAAGGACATTCAGTACTTC
15,TRBV12-3/TRBV12-4,TRBJ2-5,TRBD2,.,CASRSGSSYQETQYF,TGTGCCAGCAGGAGCGGGAGCTCCTACCAAGAGACCCAGTACTTC
18,TRBV28,TRBJ2-7,TRBD2,.,CASSSPGLAGARPYEQYF,TGTGCCAGCAGTTCTCCCGGACTAGCGGGAGCCCGACCCTACGAGCAGTACTTC
15,TRBV5-1,TRBJ2-1,.,once,CASSLFDSSYNEQFF,TGCGCCAGCAGCCTATTCGATTCCTCCTACAATGAGCAGTTCTTC
14,TRBV20-1,TRBJ2-7,TRBD2,.,CSASQAGETYEQYF,TGCAGTGCTAGCCAAGCGGGAGAAACCTACGAGCAGTACTTC
14,TRBV6-5,TRBJ2-7,.,few,CASSYTPGSYEQYF,TGTGCCAGCAGTTATACGCCGGGAAGCTACGAGCAGTACTTC
14,TRBV29-1,TRBJ2-1,TRBD2,.,CSAIGRASYNEQFF,TGCAGCGCCATAGGGAGGGCCTCCTACAATGAGCAGTTCTTC
15,TRBV10-2,TRBJ2-7,TRBD1,few,CASSESRTGPLEQYF,TGCGCCAGCAGTGAGTCTCGGACAGGGCCCCTCGAGCAGTACTTC
14,TRBV6-5,TRBJ1-1,.,.,CASSYSDGDTEAFF,TGTGCCAGCAGTTACTCGGATGGGGACACTGAAGCTTTCTTT
19,TRBV4-1,TRBJ2-7,TRBD2,.,CASSQDWGTSGRGPYEQYF,TGCGCCAGCAGCCAAGACTGGGGGACTAGCGGGAGGGGACCCTACGAGCAGTACTTC